These 32 T cell receptor beta chains originate from one sample sequenced in a study of early T cells in non-severe SARS-CoV-2 infection. TCRdb used MiXCR to reprocess the 5' RACE reads, holding one entry per CDR3 protein. The sample lists about 64,000 distinct CDR3 sequences, roughly 13% occurring once. Specimen: whole blood. The receptors stem from an adult who was a healthcare worker with PCR-confirmed SARS-CoV-2 infection or an uninfected control (not recorded which).

This rearrangement joins TRBV6-5 to TRBJ2-7; the D gene is possibly TRBD2 (6 bases). Germline V gives CDR1 MNHEY, CDR2 SVGAGI. V shed 2 bases and J shed 4 bases, with 15 bases lying between them. This CDR3 has 15 residues. This CDR3 is CASSYGPGEVYEQYF. The DNA for the CDR3 is TGTGCCAGCAGTTACGGCCCGGGGGAGGTTTACGAGCAGTACTTC.

CDR3 loop: CASSPGTGIVEKLFF. The CDR3 coding sequence is TGTGCCAGCAGCCCTGGGACAGGGATCGTTGAAAAACTGTTTTTT. The V call is TRBV12-3 or TRBV12-4, the J call TRBJ1-4, with 9 bases identical to TRBD1. V dropped 6 bases and J dropped 7; count of bases not matched to a gene: 9. This CDR3 is built from 15 residues.

This clonotype has more than one count but fewer than ten. J is TRBJ2-7 and V is TRBV6-2 or TRBV6-3; D gene ambiguous. CDR3 size: 12 residues. The V end was cut by 7 bases, the J end by 5 bases, with 12 bases between. Germline CDR1 is MNHEY and CDR2 is SVGEGT. In DNA, the CDR3 is TGTGCCAGCACCCTCCCAGCCGACGAGCAGTACTTC. Amino acid sequence: CASTLPADEQYF.

This clonotype was observed at least ten times. The genes are TRBV27 and TRBJ2-2; maybe TRBD2 (5 bases). Trimming took 5 bases from V and 7 from J, leaving 11 bases between them. The germline V gene has CDR1 MNHEY and CDR2 SMNVEV (reference sequence). The CDR3 contains 13 residues. The CDR3 region has the DNA TGTGCCAGCAGTCGGAGGTTCCGCGGGGAGCTGTTTTTT. This gives the protein CASSRRFRGELFF.

This clonotype has a count of ten or more. This chain joins TRBV11-2 and TRBJ1-4; 10 bases match TRBD1. J lost 6 bases, V lost 3 bases, and 1 base had no gene match. Germline V CDR1 and CDR2: SGHAT, FQNNGV. The CDR3 consists of 14 residues. The CDR3 DNA sequence: TGTGCCAGCAGCTTCGGGACAGGGGATGAAAAACTGTTTTTT. Amino acid sequence: CASSFGTGDEKLFF.

This clonotype has more than one count but fewer than ten. This rearrangement joins TRBV18 to TRBJ2-5, with D unclear. The CDR3 spans 14 residues. V dropped 1 base and J dropped 5 bases, with 11 bases sitting between them. The germline V gene encodes CDR1 KGHSH and CDR2 LQKENI. CDR3 bases: TGTGCCAGCTCACCACTCGATTTCGGGGAGACCCAGTACTTC. Its protein is CASSPLDFGETQYF.

There are many counts of this clonotype. The chain recombines TRBV5-4 with TRBJ2-1; D is perhaps TRBD1 or TRBD2 (6 bases each). V gave up 0 bases and J gave up 6 bases, with 19 bases separating them. CDR3 size: 17 residues. The germline V gene encodes CDR1 SGHNT and CDR2 YYREEE (reference sequence). Here the CDR3 reads CASSLVGSGAWGNEQFF. The CDR3 DNA follows: TGTGCCAGCAGCTTGGTGGGTTCGGGGGCCTGGGGCAATGAGCAGTTCTTC.

This clonotype turned up a few times. The chain combines TRBV13 with TRBJ2-4, with 9 bases fitting TRBD1. This CDR3 has 17 amino acids. CDR1 PRHDT and CDR2 FYEKMQ come from the germline V gene (reference sequence). The V gene end was trimmed by 6 bases and the J gene end by 1 base; junction bases not matched to a gene: 10. The CDR3 here is CASSYRFGTGAKNIQYF. CDR3 sequence (DNA): TGTGCCAGCAGTTATCGCTTTGGGACAGGGGCCAAAAACATTCAGTACTTC.

The chain uses TRBV12-3 or TRBV12-4 and TRBJ1-2, with 8 bases identical to TRBD1. V lost 1 base to trimming and J lost 8 bases; unmatched junction nucleotides: 3. The CDR3 is 13 residues long. CDR3 sequence: CASSLGTGRGYTF. The CDR3 region has the DNA TGTGCCAGCAGTTTAGGGACAGGGAGAGGCTACACCTTC.

This clonotype was recorded many times. The chain employs TRBV29-1 and TRBJ1-3; 9 bases are a match to TRBD1. The CDR3 has 12 residues. The germline CDR1 and CDR2 sequences are SQVTM and ANQGSEA. The junction had 2 bases not matched to a gene; V was cut back by 6 bases and J by 5 bases. In DNA form, the CDR3 reads TGCAGCGTGGGACAGGGAAGAAACACCATATATTTT. Translating gives CSVGQGRNTIYF.

This clonotype has only one observation. The V call is TRBV6-1, the J call TRBJ2-1, with D perhaps TRBD1 or TRBD2 (5 bases each). V was shortened by 5 bases and J by 4 bases, with 15 bases between the two germline ends. Germline-derived CDR1 and CDR2 are MNHNS and SASEGT. The CDR3 totals 15 residues. The CDR3 sequence: CASSRAGTEYNEQFF. CDR3 coding DNA: TGTGCCAGCAGTCGAGCCGGGACGGAATACAATGAGCAGTTCTTC.

CDR3 in amino acids: CASSVEGQVSTGELFF. DNA for the CDR3: TGTGCCAGCAGCGTAGAAGGTCAAGTCAGCACCGGGGAGCTGTTTTTT. This chain joins TRBV9 and TRBJ2-2; D not resolved. This CDR3 contains 16 residues. Deletions cut 0 bases from V and 4 bases from J, with 13 bases between. Germline V gene lookup returns CDR1 SGDLS and CDR2 YYNGEE.

At least ten counts were recorded for this clonotype. This rearrangement joins TRBV4-1 to TRBJ2-7; TRBD1 matches 7 bases. Germline CDR1 and CDR2: MGHRA and YSYEKL. V lost 3 bases and J lost 0; bases outside the gene matches: 8. The CDR3 has 16 residues. In nucleotides, the CDR3 is TGCGCCAGCAGCCAGCGATCCGGGACAGCCTCCTACGAGCAGTACTTC. Its protein product is CASSQRSGTASYEQYF.

The genes are TRBV25-1 and TRBJ1-6; TRBD1 might be the D (5 bases). Germline assignment: CDR1 MGHDK and CDR2 SYGVNS. The CDR3 covers 15 residues. The V gene lost 7 bases and the J gene lost 5 bases, with 15 bases spanning the gap. CDR3 sequence: CASTSGTENNSPLHF. The CDR3 DNA follows: TGTGCCAGCACCTCCGGGACGGAAAATAATTCACCCCTCCACTTT.

This clonotype has a handful of counts. This chain connects TRBV28 to TRBJ2-6; D gene ambiguous. The CDR3 has 15 residues. The germline V gene encodes CDR1 MDHEN and CDR2 SYDVKM. Trimming cost V 6 bases and J 0 bases, with 9 bases left between them. As DNA, the CDR3 is TGTGCCAGCAGACCACAGCGCTCTGGGGCCAACGTCCTGACTTTC. Its translation: CASRPQRSGANVLTF.

In its sample, this clonotype was seen a few times. The V and J genes are TRBV2 and TRBJ1-4; the match to TRBD1 covers 9 bases. Unmatched junction bases numbered 5, after V lost 6 bases and J lost 6 bases. Germline loops: CDR1 SNHLY, CDR2 FYNNEI. This CDR3 is built from 14 residues. Here the CDR3 reads CASRYRGRDEKLFF. The CDR3 DNA is TGTGCCAGCAGGTACAGGGGGCGCGATGAAAAACTGTTTTTT.

The sample holds a few counts of this clonotype. CDR3 bases: TGTGCCAGCAGCCCCGGGACAGGGGTCGGGGAGCTGTTTTTT. Its translation is CASSPGTGVGELFF. This chain connects TRBV12-3 or TRBV12-4 to TRBJ2-2, with 10 positions matching TRBD1. This CDR3 has 14 amino acids. The V and J ends lost 6 bases and 7 bases, in that order; junction bases with no gene match: 5.

This chain joins TRBV29-1 and TRBJ2-2; 7 bases line up with TRBD1. Germline V gene lookup returns CDR1 SQVTM and CDR2 ANQGSEA. The CDR3 has 14 amino acids. With 5 bases clipped from V and 1 base from J, the junction kept 4 bases outside the gene matches. CDR3 nucleotide sequence: TGCAGCGTTCAACAGGGGAGGAACACCGGGGAGCTGTTTTTT. As protein: CSVQQGRNTGELFF.

J is TRBJ2-6 and V is TRBV30; D unresolved. The germline gives CDR1 GTSNPN, CDR2 SVGIG (reference sequence). V shed 0 bases and J shed 2 bases, with 17 bases lying between them. This CDR3 spans 18 amino acids. The CDR3 spells CAWSVRFRKVTGANVLTF. DNA for the CDR3: TGTGCCTGGAGTGTGAGGTTTCGGAAGGTAACTGGGGCCAACGTCCTGACTTTC.

The rearrangement joins TRBV11-2 to TRBJ2-2; D possibly corresponds to TRBD1 (6 bases). The CDR3 sequence is 16 residues long. The V end was cut by 4 bases, the J end by 1 base, with 13 bases between. Germline V gene data show CDR1 as SGHAT and CDR2 as FQNNGV. The CDR3 here is CASSSRGKMNTGELFF. The CDR3 DNA follows: TGTGCCAGCAGCTCGAGGGGGAAAATGAACACCGGGGAGCTGTTTTTT.

The V and J genes are TRBV6-5 and TRBJ1-1; perhaps TRBD1 as D (5 bases). The CDR3 runs to 13 residues. V lost 7 bases and J 5 bases, leaving 14 bases between the germline ends. Germline-derived CDR1 and CDR2 are MNHEY and SVGAGI. CDR3 region: CASNWVGGTEAFF. The CDR3 nucleotides are TGTGCCAGCAATTGGGTTGGGGGGACTGAAGCTTTCTTT.

This clonotype was counted between two and nine times. This chain links TRBV13 with TRBJ1-1; no reliable D call. V lost 2 bases and J 5 bases, leaving 9 bases between the germline ends. The CDR3 is made up of 13 amino acids. The V gene's germline CDR1 is PRHDT and CDR2 FYEKMQ (reference sequence). The CDR3 loop is CASSLFRETEAFF. In DNA, the CDR3 is TGTGCCAGCAGCTTATTTCGGGAGACTGAAGCTTTCTTT.

This clonotype was counted between two and nine times. V and J are TRBV6-1 and TRBJ1-2, with D possibly matching TRBD1 (5 bases). CDR3 length: 15 residues. The V end lost 2 bases, the J end lost 0 bases, and 10 bases lay between the germline ends. CDR1 and CDR2 (germline): MNHNS, SASEGT. The DNA for the CDR3 is TGTGCCAGCAGTGAATTTGGGGCGACTAACTATGGCTACACCTTC. Encoded protein: CASSEFGATNYGYTF.

The genes are TRBV6-6 and TRBJ2-2; D not resolved. V lost 2 bases and J lost 3, with 10 bases in between. This CDR3 region has 15 residues. Germline lookup yields CDR1 MNHNY and CDR2 SVGAGI (reference sequence). This chain's CDR3 is CASSYTFRDTGELFF. DNA for the CDR3: TGTGCCAGCAGTTACACCTTCCGGGACACCGGGGAGCTGTTTTTT.

This clonotype has more than one count but fewer than ten. The chain is built from TRBV3-1 and TRBJ2-1, with unresolved D. V was shortened by 4 bases and J by 3 bases, with 13 bases between the two germline ends. This CDR3 contains 15 residues. Looked up from germline, CDR1 is LGHDT and CDR2 is YNNKEL (reference sequence). In DNA form, the CDR3 reads TGTGCCAGCAGCCCCGACACCCGAGGCTACAATGAGCAGTTCTTC. It codes for CASSPDTRGYNEQFF.

J is TRBJ2-1 and V is TRBV2, with TRBD2 identical over 12 bases. V gave up 8 bases and J gave up 3 bases; unmatched junction bases: 5. Germline CDR1 reads SNHLY; CDR2 reads FYNNEI. This CDR3 contains 15 residues. The CDR3 DNA reads TGTGCCAGCCTCGGGACTAGCGGGTTCTACAATGAGCAGTTCTTC. Its protein is CASLGTSGFYNEQFF.

This clonotype was counted many times. The CDR3 DNA reads TGTGCCAGCAGCCAGGTTCAAACTGGCCCCTACGAGCAGTACTTC. It is translated as CASSQVQTGPYEQYF. This rearrangement joins TRBV4-2 to TRBJ2-7; D gene uncertain. V lost 3 bases and J 2 bases, leaving 14 bases between the germline ends. CDR1 and CDR2 (germline): LGHNA, YNFKEQ. The CDR3 sequence is 15 residues long.

This clonotype showed up many times. The chain couples TRBV7-2 to TRBJ2-6; D not certain. CDR3 length: 15 residues. V lost 6 bases, J lost 0 bases, and 9 bases lay in between. The germline V gene encodes CDR1 SGHTA and CDR2 FQGNSA. The CDR3 region has the DNA TGTGCCAGCAGGCTTCACTACTCTGGGGCCAACGTCCTGACTTTC. Protein: CASRLHYSGANVLTF. Looking up the rest from reference TRBV7-2 and TRBJ2-6 gives the full variable domain: GAGVSQSPSNKVTEKGKDVELRCDPISGHTALYWYRQSLGQGLEFLIYFQGNSAPDKSGLPSDRFSAERTGGSVSTLTIQRTQQEDSAVYLCASRLHYSGANVLTFGAGSRLTVL.

The chain joins TRBV29-1 to TRBJ2-7; the D is unclear. Germline values: CDR1 SQVTM, CDR2 ANQGSEA. The CDR3 length is 13 residues. The ends were cut back, 5 bases at V and 7 bases at J, with 18 bases in the middle. CDR3 DNA: TGCAGCGTTATTCTGCGGCTCCATCGGGAGCAGTACTTC. Amino acid sequence: CSVILRLHREQYF.

The rearrangement links TRBV29-1 to TRBJ1-1; 7 positions agree with TRBD1. The ends lost 5 bases at V and 4 bases at J; junction bases unmatched: 10. The CDR3 consists of 14 residues. Germline loops: CDR1 SQVTM, CDR2 ANQGSEA. CDR3 nucleotide sequence: TGCAGCGTTCAAAAGGGGGCAATCGCCACTGAAGCTTTCTTT. Amino acid sequence: CSVQKGAIATEAFF.

In this sample, this clonotype turned up many times. The V and J genes are TRBV5-1 and TRBJ2-5; D unresolved. Trimming took 0 bases from V and 5 from J, leaving 8 bases between them. Germline V lookup: CDR1 SGHRS, CDR2 YFSETQ. The CDR3 totals 13 residues. CDR3 bases: TGCGCCAGCAGCTTGGGTGGCCGGGAGACCCAGTACTTC. Translation gives CASSLGGRETQYF.

There are many counts of this clonotype. The chain joins TRBV10-2 to TRBJ2-5, with TRBD2 matching 9 bases. The CDR3 is 15 residues long. Germline lookup yields CDR1 WSHSY and CDR2 SAAADI. With V trimmed by 7 bases and J by 9 bases, 15 bases remained unmatched. CDR3 DNA sequence: TGCGCCAGCAACGAACAAGGGGCTAGCGGGGATCCCCAGTACTTC. This gives the protein CASNEQGASGDPQYF.